The source of this T cell receptor beta chain is a study of response to subunit inactivated influenza vaccine. Overall study findings and caveats: Only a handful of new T cells, the authors suggested, are recruited with each seasonal influenza vaccination.

From germline, CDR1 is DFQATT and CDR2 SNEGSKA (reference sequence). The V gene lost 3 bases and the J gene lost 2 bases, with 10 bases spanning the gap. The length of the CDR3 is 14 residues. TCRdb independently ran MiXCR on the RT-PCR reads; one entry per CDR3 protein. The data hold hundreds of thousands of distinct CDR3 sequences, with roughly 11% observed a single time. About this clonotype: The target antigen is unknown.

The chain uses TRBV20-1 and TRBJ2-2; D not certain. The material was PBMCs from blood, obtained about 40 days after vaccination. This receptor was identified in a middle-aged man who received an inactivated influenza vaccine. The CDR3 reads CSARPWANTGELFF. The CDR3 nucleotides are TGCAGTGCTAGGCCGTGGGCCAACACCGGGGAGCTGTTTTTT.